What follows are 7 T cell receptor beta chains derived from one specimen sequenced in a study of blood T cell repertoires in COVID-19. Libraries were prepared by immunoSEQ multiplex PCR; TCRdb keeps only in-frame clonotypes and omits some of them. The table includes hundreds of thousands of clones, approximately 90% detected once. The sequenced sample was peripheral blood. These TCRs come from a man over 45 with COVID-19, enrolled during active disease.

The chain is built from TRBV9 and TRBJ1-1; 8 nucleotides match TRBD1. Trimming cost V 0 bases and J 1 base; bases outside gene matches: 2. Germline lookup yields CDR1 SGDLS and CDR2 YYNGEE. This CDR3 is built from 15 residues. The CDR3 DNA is TGTGCCAGCAGCGTAGGGGGGACAGGGAACACTGAAGCTTTCTTT. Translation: CASSVGGTGNTEAFF.

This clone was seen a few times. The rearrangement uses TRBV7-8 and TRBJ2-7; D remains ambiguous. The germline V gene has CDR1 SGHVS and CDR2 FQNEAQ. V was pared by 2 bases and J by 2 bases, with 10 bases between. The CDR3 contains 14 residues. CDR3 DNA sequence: TGTGCCAGCAGCTTAACGAGGAGCCCCTACGAGCAGTACTTC. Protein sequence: CASSLTRSPYEQYF.

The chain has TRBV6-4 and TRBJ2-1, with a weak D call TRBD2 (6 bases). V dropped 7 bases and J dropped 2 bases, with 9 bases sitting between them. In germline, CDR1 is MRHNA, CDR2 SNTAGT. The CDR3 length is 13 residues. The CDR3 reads CASKGGAYNEQFF. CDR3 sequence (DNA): TGTGCCAGCAAAGGCGGGGCCTACAATGAGCAGTTCTTC.

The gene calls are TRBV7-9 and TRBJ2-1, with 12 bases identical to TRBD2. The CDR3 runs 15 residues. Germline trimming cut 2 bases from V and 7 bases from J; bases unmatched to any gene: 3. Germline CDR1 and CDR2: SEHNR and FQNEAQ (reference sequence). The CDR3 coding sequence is TGTGCCAGCAGCTTACAGACTAGCGGGAGTAATGAGCAGTTCTTC. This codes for CASSLQTSGSNEQFF.

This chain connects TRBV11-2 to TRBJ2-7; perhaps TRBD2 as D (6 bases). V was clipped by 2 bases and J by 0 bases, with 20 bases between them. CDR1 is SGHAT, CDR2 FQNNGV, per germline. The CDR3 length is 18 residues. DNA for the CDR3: TGTGCCAGCAGCTTATTCATCGGGGGTCGGGGAAGCTCCTACGAGCAGTACTTC. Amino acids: CASSLFIGGRGSSYEQYF.

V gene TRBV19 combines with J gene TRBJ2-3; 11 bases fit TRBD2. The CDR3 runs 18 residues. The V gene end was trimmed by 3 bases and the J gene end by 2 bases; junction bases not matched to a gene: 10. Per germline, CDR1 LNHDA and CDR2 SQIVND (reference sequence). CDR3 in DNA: TGTGCCAGTAGTATTCTATTAGCGGGGGGGCGAGTCACAGATACGCAGTATTTT. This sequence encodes CASSILLAGGRVTDTQYF.

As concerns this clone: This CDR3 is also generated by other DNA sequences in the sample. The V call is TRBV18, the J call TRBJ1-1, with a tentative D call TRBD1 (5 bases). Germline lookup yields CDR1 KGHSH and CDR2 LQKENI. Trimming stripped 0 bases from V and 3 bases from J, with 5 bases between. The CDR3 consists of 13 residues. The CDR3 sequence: CASSPPGDTEAFF. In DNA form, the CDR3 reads TGTGCCAGCTCACCACCAGGGGACACTGAAGCTTTCTTT. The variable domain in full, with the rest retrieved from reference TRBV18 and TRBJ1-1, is NAGVMQNPRHLVRRRGQEARLRCSPMKGHSHVYWYRQLPEEGLKFMVYLQKENIIDESGMPKERFSAEFPKEGPSILRIQQVVRGDSAAYFCASSPPGDTEAFFGQGTRLTVV.